Presented here are 3 T cell receptor beta chains from one specimen sequenced in a study of blood T cell repertoires in COVID-19. Data came from immunoSEQ multiplex PCR; TCRdb stores just in-frame clones and leaves some out. The sample lists a few hundred thousand clones, 85% to 90% occurring once. Sequencing was performed on peripheral blood. These TCRs come from a woman aged 35 to 49 who had recovered from COVID-19.

This chain links TRBV5-4 with TRBJ2-7; 8 bases agree with TRBD2. Unmatched junction bases numbered 7, after V lost 5 bases and J lost 0 bases. The CDR3 runs to 15 residues. The germline gives CDR1 SGHNT, CDR2 YYREEE (reference sequence). The CDR3 region is CASRRLGGGSYEQYF. The CDR3 DNA sequence: TGTGCCAGCAGGCGCCTCGGGGGGGGCTCCTACGAGCAGTACTTC.

This clone occurred once. The V gene is TRBV2, the J gene TRBJ2-6, with TRBD1 as a possible D gene (5 bases). The CDR3 has 15 residues. The V gene lost 10 bases and the J gene lost 4 bases, with 17 bases spanning the gap. Germline loops: CDR1 SNHLY, CDR2 FYNNEI. The CDR3 sequence: CATGMALGGANVLTF. The CDR3 coding sequence is TGTGCCACAGGGATGGCCCTGGGGGGGGCCAACGTCCTGACTTTC. The complete variable domain, with remaining parts taken from reference TRBV2 and TRBJ2-6, reads EPEVTQTPSHQVTQMGQEVILRCVPISNHLYFYWYRQILGQKVEFLVSFYNNEISEKSEIFDDQFSVERPDGSNFTLKIRSTKLEDSAMYFCATGMALGGANVLTFGAGSRLTVL.

The chain combines TRBV7-2 with TRBJ1-6; 7 positions match TRBD1. CDR3 length: 16 residues. Unmatched junction bases numbered 9, after V lost 4 bases and J lost 6 bases. The germline V gene encodes CDR1 SGHTA and CDR2 FQGNSA. The CDR3 sequence: CASSSGDRAPNSPLHF. The CDR3 region has the DNA TGTGCCAGCAGCTCGGGTGACAGGGCCCCTAATTCACCCCTCCACTTT.